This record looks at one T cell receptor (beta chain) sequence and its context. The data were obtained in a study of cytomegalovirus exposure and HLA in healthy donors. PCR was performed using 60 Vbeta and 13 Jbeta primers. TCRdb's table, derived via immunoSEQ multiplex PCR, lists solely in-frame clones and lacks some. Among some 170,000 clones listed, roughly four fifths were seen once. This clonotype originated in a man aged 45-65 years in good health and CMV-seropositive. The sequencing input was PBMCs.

The CDR3 loop reads CACRTAGGPTTDTQYF. Written as DNA, the CDR3 is TGTGCCTGTCGAACGGCGGGAGGCCCCACCACAGATACGCAGTATTTT. V and J are TRBV11-2 and TRBJ2-3, with TRBD2 identical over 8 bases. Looked up from germline, CDR1 is SGHAT and CDR2 is FQNNGV. The CDR3 length is 16 residues. With V trimmed by 11 bases and J by 2 bases, 15 bases remained unmatched.